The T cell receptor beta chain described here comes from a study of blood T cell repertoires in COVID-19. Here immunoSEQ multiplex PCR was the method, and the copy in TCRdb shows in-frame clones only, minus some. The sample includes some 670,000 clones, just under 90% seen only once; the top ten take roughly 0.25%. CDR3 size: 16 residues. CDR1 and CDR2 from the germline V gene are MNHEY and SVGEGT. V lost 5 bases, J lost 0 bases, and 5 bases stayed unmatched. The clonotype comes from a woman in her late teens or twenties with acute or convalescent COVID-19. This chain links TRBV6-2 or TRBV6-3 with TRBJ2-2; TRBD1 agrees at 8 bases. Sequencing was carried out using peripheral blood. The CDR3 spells CASSRQGAANTGELFF. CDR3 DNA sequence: TGTGCCAGCAGTCGCCAGGGGGCGGCGAACACCGGGGAGCTGTTTTTT.